The next 4 T cell receptor beta chains were all read from a single sample in a study of cytomegalovirus exposure and HLA in healthy donors. Vbeta (60) and Jbeta (13) primers were used in the PCR. Method: immunoSEQ multiplex PCR; TCRdb's copy keeps in-frame clones and lacks some. There are over 95,000 clones in the sample; about 70% occur only once, and more than 2% lies in the top ten. Specimen: PBMCs. The origin of the receptors is a human donor in good health.

The chain employs TRBV28 and TRBJ2-5, with TRBD2 identical over 11 bases. J was trimmed by 2 bases and V by 3 bases; bases with no gene match: 2. Germline assignment: CDR1 MDHEN and CDR2 SYDVKM. The CDR3 is 15 amino acids. This chain's CDR3 is CASSFSSGGQETQYF. In nucleotides, the CDR3 is TGTGCCAGCAGTTTTTCTAGCGGGGGGCAAGAGACCCAGTACTTC.

The V and J genes are TRBV6-1 and TRBJ2-7; D is possibly TRBD1 (5 bases). From germline, CDR1 is MNHNS and CDR2 SASEGT. This CDR3 is 14 amino acids long. Trimming pared 4 bases from V and 0 bases from J, leaving 10 bases between. CDR3 nucleotide sequence: TGTGCCAGCAGTGCTTTTGACAGCTCCTACGAGCAGTACTTC. This translates into CASSAFDSSYEQYF.

The V and J genes are TRBV28 and TRBJ1-5; tentative D call: TRBD1 (5 bases). Trimming stripped 5 bases from V and 2 bases from J, with 16 bases between. The V gene's germline CDR1 is MDHEN and CDR2 SYDVKM. This CDR3 is 16 amino acids long. The CDR3 loop is CASSPTGGIGNQPQHF. CDR3 nucleotide sequence: TGTGCCAGCAGTCCGACCGGGGGTATTGGCAATCAGCCCCAGCATTTT.

The chain joins TRBV9 to TRBJ2-3; TRBD1 agrees at 11 bases. CDR3 length: 18 residues. V lost 4 bases, J lost 1 base, and 11 bases stayed unmatched. Germline CDR1 SGDLS, CDR2 YYNGEE. CDR3 nucleotides: TGTGCCAGCAGCTTACACCCCATGGACAGGGGGCGCACAGATACGCAGTATTTT. Protein: CASSLHPMDRGRTDTQYF.